These 2 T cell receptor beta chains share one sample of origin, sequenced in a study of blood T cell repertoires in COVID-19. Sequencing used immunoSEQ multiplex PCR; TCRdb keeps in-frame clones, though not all of them. The sample lists about 270,000 clones, 88% occurring once. The specimen was PBMCs or T cells enriched from blood (not recorded which). The source of these receptors is a middle-aged woman with acute COVID-19.

The chain joins TRBV7-9 to TRBJ2-1, with D unresolved. V was trimmed by 4 bases and J by 4 bases, leaving 5 bases between them. The CDR3 covers 12 residues. Germline V gene lookup returns CDR1 SEHNR and CDR2 FQNEAQ (reference sequence). The CDR3 coding sequence is TGTGCCAGCAGCTGGCCTTACAATGAGCAGTTCTTC. It specifies CASSWPYNEQFF.

This chain uses TRBV24-1 with TRBJ1-6; 8 nucleotides match TRBD1. The V gene's germline CDR1 is KGHDR and CDR2 SFDVKD. This CDR3 region has 14 residues. V shed 7 bases, J shed 8 bases, and the junction held 6 bases outside the gene matches. The CDR3 DNA reads TGTGCCACCAGGGGGGCAGGGGGCGATTCACCCCTCCACTTT. Translating it yields CATRGAGGDSPLHF.